This T cell receptor beta chain was retrieved from a study of blood T cell repertoires in COVID-19. Study summary: PBMCs, B-cell-depleted T cells, or T cells were the source of the cDNA or gDNA that made up the material.

Data came from immunoSEQ multiplex PCR; TCRdb stores just in-frame clones and leaves some out. This table holds about 300,000 clones, 89% found once. The germline V and J ends were trimmed by 4 bases and 6 bases, with 10 bases remaining between them. This CDR3 is built from 13 residues. Germline V gene sequence: CDR1 MNHNY, CDR2 SVGAGI (reference sequence). The sequence was collected from a man between 18 and 29 years old who had recovered from COVID-19. Sequences were obtained from peripheral blood. This chain joins TRBV6-6 and TRBJ2-1, with no clear D. This CDR3 is CASSSPEVNEQFF. CDR3 coding DNA: TGTGCCAGCAGTTCCCCTGAGGTCAATGAGCAGTTCTTC.